Listed here are 8 T cell receptor beta chains from one sample, sequenced in a study of blood T cell repertoires in COVID-19. Sequenced by immunoSEQ multiplex PCR; TCRdb stores in-frame clones only, minus some. The table shows 250,000 or so clones, with around nine tenths occurring only once. The sequencing input was peripheral blood. The receptor source for this set is a woman aged 55-69 years with acute or convalescent COVID-19.

This rearrangement joins TRBV2 to TRBJ1-1; D is undetermined. Between the trimmed V and J ends, which lost 2 bases and 1 base, there was a span of 8 bases. Germline CDR1 SNHLY, CDR2 FYNNEI. CDR3 length equals 14 residues. CDR3 DNA: TGTGCCAGCAGTGAATGGGCGACGAACACTGAAGCTTTCTTT. Translated, it gives CASSEWATNTEAFF.

The V call is TRBV7-2, the J call TRBJ1-1; 8 positions match TRBD1. J gave up 7 bases and V 1 base, and 8 bases lay outside the gene matches. CDR1 is SGHTA, CDR2 FQGNSA, per germline. CDR3 length: 15 residues. The DNA for the CDR3 is TGTGCCAGCAGCTTAGAATACGCAGGGGGCAATGAAGCTTTCTTT. It is translated as CASSLEYAGGNEAFF.

The chain recombines TRBV30 with TRBJ2-2, with 7 positions matching TRBD2. CDR3 length: 14 residues. The junction had 6 bases not matched to a gene; V was cut back by 3 bases and J by 5 bases. In germline, CDR1 is GTSNPN, CDR2 SVGIG (reference sequence). CDR3 protein: CAWRGRGLTGELFF. The CDR3 DNA reads TGTGCCTGGAGGGGACGGGGACTAACCGGGGAGCTGTTTTTT.

This clone was recorded once. This chain uses TRBV28 with TRBJ2-2; a possible D gene is TRBD1 (6 bases). This CDR3 spans 15 amino acids. Germline CDR1 MDHEN, CDR2 SYDVKM. Trimming shortened V by 3 bases and J by 1 base, and 9 bases separated the two germline ends. CDR3 amino acids: CASSFLQGNTGELFF. The CDR3 bases are TGTGCCAGCAGTTTCCTACAGGGGAACACCGGGGAGCTGTTTTTT.

This clone has only one observation. The V call is TRBV3-1 (or the pseudogene TRBV3-2), the J call TRBJ2-1; D unclear. The CDR3 has 14 residues. V was shortened by 0 bases and J by 15 bases, with 18 bases between the two germline ends. In germline, CDR1 is LGHDT, CDR2 YNNKEL (reference sequence). This CDR3 reads CASSQDATLPPRFF. CDR3 bases: TGTGCCAGCAGCCAAGATGCCACTCTACCTCCTCGGTTCTTC.

This chain links TRBV3-1 (or the pseudogene TRBV3-2) with TRBJ2-3, with TRBD1 as a possible D gene (6 bases). This CDR3 has 16 residues. Trimming pared 0 bases from V and 2 bases from J, leaving 12 bases between. Germline loops: CDR1 LGHDT, CDR2 YNNKEL (reference sequence). The CDR3 nucleotides read TGTGCCAGCAGCCAAGATCAAGACAGGAACACAGATACGCAGTATTTT. Translated: CASSQDQDRNTDTQYF.

The chain carries TRBV19 and TRBJ2-1, with 8 bases identical to TRBD2. CDR1 is LNHDA and CDR2 is SQIVND in the germline V gene (reference sequence). The ends lost 4 bases at V and 2 bases at J; junction bases unmatched: 7. CDR3 length: 16 amino acids. In DNA, the CDR3 is TGTGCCAGTAGTACCGGCGGGGGGCCTCCCTACAATGAGCAGTTCTTC. Residues: CASSTGGGPPYNEQFF.

For this clone: Within the sample, other DNA sequences also encode this same CDR3. The chain is built from TRBV29-1 and TRBJ1-1; D is ambiguous. Per germline, CDR1 SQVTM and CDR2 ANQGSEA. Trimming removed 1 base from V and 2 bases from J, with 5 bases in between. CDR3 length equals 12 residues. The CDR3 sequence is CSVEVSNTEAFF. CDR3 coding DNA: TGCAGCGTTGAAGTTTCAAACACTGAAGCTTTCTTT.